These 2 T cell receptor beta chains were all obtained from the same sample, sequenced in a study of CD4 T cells in relation to SARS-CoV-2 and coronaviruses. Unexposed donor CD4+ T cells date from about 2010-2018, before the COVID-19 pandemic. The cells were cultured for under 13 days before CD4+ T cells were isolated. The repertoire was sequenced with immunoSEQ multiplex PCR; TCRdb's copy has only in-frame clones and lacks some. This table holds approximately 20,000 clones, about 81% found once. No antigen has been identified for these receptors. Sequencing was carried out using CD4+ T cells from PBMCs, cultured in vitro. Receptors were obtained from a human donor in good health.

Here the CDR3 DNA reads TGTGCCAGCAACAACCTGGGGGGCTCCTACAATGAGCAGTTCTTC. Residues: CASNNLGGSYNEQFF. The chain links TRBV6-5 to TRBJ2-1; D perhaps matches TRBD2 (6 bases). The germline V gene has CDR1 MNHEY and CDR2 SVGAGI. V gave up 7 bases and J gave up 0 bases, with 13 bases separating them. The CDR3 spans 15 residues.

The chain joins TRBV7-8 to TRBJ1-2; D possibly corresponds to TRBD1 (6 bases). The CDR3 length is 17 residues. Trimming pared 4 bases from V and 5 bases from J, leaving 23 bases between. The germline gives CDR1 SGHVS, CDR2 FQNEAQ. CDR3 loop: CASSWKPAGETGYGYTF. The CDR3, as DNA: TGTGCCAGCAGCTGGAAACCCGCAGGGGAAACTGGGTATGGCTACACCTTC.